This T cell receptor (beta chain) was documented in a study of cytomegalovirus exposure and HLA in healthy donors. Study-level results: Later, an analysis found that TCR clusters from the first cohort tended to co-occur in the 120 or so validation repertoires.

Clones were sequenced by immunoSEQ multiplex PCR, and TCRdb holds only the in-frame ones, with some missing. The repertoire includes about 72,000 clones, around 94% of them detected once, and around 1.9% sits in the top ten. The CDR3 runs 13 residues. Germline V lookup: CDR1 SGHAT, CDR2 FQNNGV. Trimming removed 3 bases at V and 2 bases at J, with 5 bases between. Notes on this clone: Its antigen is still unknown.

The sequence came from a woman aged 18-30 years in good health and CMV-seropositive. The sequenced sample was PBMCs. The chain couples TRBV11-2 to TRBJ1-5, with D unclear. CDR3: CASSFGGNQPQHF. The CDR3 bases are TGTGCCAGCAGCTTCGGTGGCAATCAGCCCCAGCATTTT.